This entry lists 17 T cell receptor beta chains sequenced from one sample in a study of cytomegalovirus exposure and HLA in healthy donors. The data were produced by immunoSEQ multiplex PCR, yet TCRdb's version contains in-frame clones alone and is incomplete. Of around 230,000 clones listed, around 88% are singletons. Sequenced material: PBMCs. These receptors were obtained from a woman under 40 in good health and CMV-seropositive.

The rearrangement links TRBV6-5 to TRBJ2-7; 9 bases map to TRBD2. V was clipped by 6 bases and J by 3 bases; unmatched bases: 9. CDR1 and CDR2 from the germline V gene are MNHEY and SVGAGI. The CDR3 is 15 amino acids. The DNA for the CDR3 is TGTGCCAGCAGCCCGGGACTAGCAGGGAACTACGAGCAGTACTTC. It specifies CASSPGLAGNYEQYF.

This clone is a singleton in its sample. The gene calls are TRBV19 and TRBJ2-4, with 11 bases lining up with TRBD1. V lost 7 bases to trimming and J lost 6 bases; unmatched junction nucleotides: 5. Germline V CDR1 and CDR2: LNHDA, SQIVND (reference sequence). CDR3 length: 14 residues. The CDR3 DNA is TGTGCCAGTACCATCGGGACAGGGGGAAACATTCAGTACTTC. It specifies CASTIGTGGNIQYF.

V is TRBV19 and J is TRBJ1-1; D not certain. Germline values: CDR1 LNHDA, CDR2 SQIVND (reference sequence). The germline V and J ends were trimmed by 6 bases and 3 bases, with 11 bases remaining between them. The CDR3 contains 13 residues. DNA of the CDR3: TGTGCCAGTAGGGCGGGAATCTACACTGAAGCTTTCTTT. It specifies CASRAGIYTEAFF.

This clone was seen only once. The chain employs TRBV6-6 and TRBJ2-7; maybe TRBD1 (5 bases). Germline loops: CDR1 MNHNY, CDR2 SVGAGI (reference sequence). Trimming cost V 7 bases and J 7 bases, with 23 bases left between them. This CDR3 comprises 15 residues. The CDR3 loop is CASTNRPGRAREQYF. In nucleotides, the CDR3 is TGTGCCAGCACCAACCGGCCGGGCAGGGCTCGTGAGCAGTACTTC.

This chain links TRBV19 with TRBJ2-1; a possible D gene is TRBD2 (5 bases). V was pared by 10 bases and J by 10 bases, with 20 bases between. This CDR3 contains 13 residues. Germline CDR1 LNHDA, CDR2 SQIVND (reference sequence). DNA of the CDR3: TGTGCCACCCTGGGGAGACACGGTGGCGAGCAGTTCTTC. Translating gives CATLGRHGGEQFF.

The V call is TRBV5-1, the J call TRBJ2-1, with TRBD1 as a possible D gene (5 bases). CDR3 size: 16 residues. V gave up 6 bases and J gave up 0 bases, with 16 bases separating them. CDR1 is SGHRS and CDR2 is YFSETQ in the germline V gene. The CDR3 coding sequence is TGCGCCAGCACCATTGTTAGGGGATCCTCCTACAATGAGCAGTTCTTC. Its translation: CASTIVRGSSYNEQFF.

The sample holds a few counts of this clone. CDR3 residues: CASGTGYNEQFF. The CDR3 DNA sequence: TGCGCCAGTGGGACTGGTTACAATGAGCAGTTCTTC. V gene TRBV10-2 combines with J gene TRBJ2-1; tentatively, D is TRBD2 (6 bases). Trimming cost V 9 bases and J 4 bases, with 10 bases left between them. The CDR3 is 12 residues long. Germline values: CDR1 WSHSY, CDR2 SAAADI.

The chain carries TRBV9 and TRBJ2-1; TRBD2 might be the D (6 bases). CDR1 SGDLS and CDR2 YYNGEE come from the germline V gene. This CDR3 region has 12 residues. Trimming removed 3 bases from V and 10 bases from J, with 11 bases in between. CDR3 nucleotide sequence: TGTGCCAGCAGCGCCCACCTAGCGGAGCAGTTCTTC. It codes for CASSAHLAEQFF.

The chain couples TRBV28 to TRBJ1-5; D not resolved. CDR1 and CDR2 from the germline V gene are MDHEN and SYDVKM. The CDR3 runs 14 residues. V lost 3 bases to trimming and J lost 6 bases, with 12 bases between them. CDR3 in amino acids: CASSLEQIGQPQHF. In DNA, the CDR3 is TGTGCCAGCAGTTTGGAGCAGATCGGTCAGCCCCAGCATTTT.

The chain couples TRBV27 to TRBJ2-7; 10 bases match TRBD2. This CDR3 region has 15 residues. Germline-derived CDR1 and CDR2 are MNHEY and SMNVEV (reference sequence). The J segment lost 2 bases and the V segment lost 0 bases, leaving 1 base of the junction unmatched. CDR3 region: CASSLSSGRAYEQYF. CDR3 coding DNA: TGTGCCAGCAGTTTATCGAGCGGGAGGGCCTACGAGCAGTACTTC.

This chain joins TRBV5-6 and TRBJ2-1, with D tentatively TRBD1 (6 bases). Germline CDR1 reads SGHDT; CDR2 reads YYEEEE. Trimming shortened V by 3 bases and J by 7 bases, and 20 bases separated the two germline ends. This CDR3 region has 16 residues. The CDR3 nucleotides are TGTGCCAGCAGCTCTCCGGGACAATCTATGAGAAATGAGCAGTTCTTC. Translating it yields CASSSPGQSMRNEQFF. The variable domain in full, with the rest retrieved from reference TRBV5-6 and TRBJ2-1, is DAGVTQSPTHLIKTRGQQVTLRCSPKSGHDTVSWYQQALGQGPQFIFQYYEEEERQRGNFPDRFSGHQFPNYSSELNVNALLLGDSALYLCASSSPGQSMRNEQFFGPGTRLTVL.

V usage is TRBV9 and J usage is TRBJ1-2; possible D gene TRBD1, 5 bases. Germline values: CDR1 SGDLS, CDR2 YYNGEE. V lost 1 base and J lost 7, with 11 bases in between. This CDR3 is built from 13 residues. The CDR3 DNA reads TGTGCCAGCAGCGTACAGGGTGGGATTGGCTACACCTTC. Its protein product is CASSVQGGIGYTF.

With respect to this clone: At one end, the junction sequence differs from germline, possibly due to a read error. The chain joins TRBV28 to TRBJ2-7; 8 nucleotides line up with TRBD1. This CDR3 region has 13 residues. CDR1 is MDHEN and CDR2 is SYDVKM in the germline V gene. For the CDR3, the DNA is TGTGCCAGCAGTTTGCTGGGACAGGAGCCCGTGGACTTC. Translation gives CASSLLGQEPVDF.

V usage is TRBV11-2 and J usage is TRBJ2-7, with a weak D call TRBD2 (6 bases). The germline V gene encodes CDR1 SGHAT and CDR2 FQNNGV. Trimming cost V 0 bases and J 2 bases, with 14 bases left between them. The CDR3 runs to 16 residues. CDR3 sequence reads: CASSLDPREPAYEQYF. The CDR3 DNA reads TGTGCCAGCAGCTTAGATCCCCGGGAGCCAGCCTACGAGCAGTACTTC.

The chain uses TRBV5-6 and TRBJ2-2; the match to TRBD2 covers 9 bases. CDR1 is SGHDT, CDR2 YYEEEE, per germline. The CDR3 spans 16 residues. V trimming: 1 base; J trimming: 7 bases; junction bases outside the gene matches: 8. CDR3 loop: CASSLLAGGPVGELFF. In nucleotides, the CDR3 is TGTGCCAGCAGCTTGCTGGCGGGAGGGCCGGTCGGGGAGCTGTTTTTT.

The J gene is TRBJ2-1, the V gene TRBV5-1; the match to TRBD2 covers 12 bases. This CDR3 region has 14 residues. Trimming at V came to 3 bases and at J to 5 bases, leaving 0 bases not matched to a gene. The germline V gene encodes CDR1 SGHRS and CDR2 YFSETQ. CDR3 coding DNA: TGCGCCAGCAGCTGGACTAGCGGGGACAATGAGCAGTTCTTC. Translated, it gives CASSWTSGDNEQFF.

This chain links TRBV11-3 with TRBJ2-7, with D maybe TRBD2 (6 bases). Looked up from germline, CDR1 is SGHNT and CDR2 is YENEEA. CDR3 length equals 15 residues. V shed 5 bases and J shed 6 bases, with 20 bases lying between them. Here the CDR3 DNA reads TGTGCCAGCAGCCCGAGGAGGGTGGTTGGCGGCGAGCAGTACTTC. Translated, it gives CASSPRRVVGGEQYF.